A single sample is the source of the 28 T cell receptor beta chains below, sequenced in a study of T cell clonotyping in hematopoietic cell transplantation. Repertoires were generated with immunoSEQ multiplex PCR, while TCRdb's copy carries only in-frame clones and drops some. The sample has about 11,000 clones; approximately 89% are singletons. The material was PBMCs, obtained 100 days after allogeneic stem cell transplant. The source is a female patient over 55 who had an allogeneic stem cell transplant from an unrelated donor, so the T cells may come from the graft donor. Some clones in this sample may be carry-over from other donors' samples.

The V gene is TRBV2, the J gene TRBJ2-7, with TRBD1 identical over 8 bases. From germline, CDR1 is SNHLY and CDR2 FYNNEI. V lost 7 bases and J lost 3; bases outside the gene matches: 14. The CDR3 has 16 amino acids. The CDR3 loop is CASISRDRPSNYEQYF. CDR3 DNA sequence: TGTGCCAGCATCTCTCGGGACAGGCCTTCAAACTACGAGCAGTACTTC.

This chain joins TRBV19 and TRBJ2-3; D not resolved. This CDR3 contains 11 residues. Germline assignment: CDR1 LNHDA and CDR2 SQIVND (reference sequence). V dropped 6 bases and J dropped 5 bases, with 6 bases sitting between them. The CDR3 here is CASRLGDTQYF. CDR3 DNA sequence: TGTGCCAGTAGGCTGGGAGATACGCAGTATTTT.

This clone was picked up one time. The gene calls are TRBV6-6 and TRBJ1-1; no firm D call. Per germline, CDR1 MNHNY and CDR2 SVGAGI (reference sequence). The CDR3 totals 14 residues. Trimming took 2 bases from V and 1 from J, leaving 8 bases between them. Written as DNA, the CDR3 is TGTGCCAGCAGTTACAGTCCGGGGAACACTGAAGCTTTCTTT. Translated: CASSYSPGNTEAFF.

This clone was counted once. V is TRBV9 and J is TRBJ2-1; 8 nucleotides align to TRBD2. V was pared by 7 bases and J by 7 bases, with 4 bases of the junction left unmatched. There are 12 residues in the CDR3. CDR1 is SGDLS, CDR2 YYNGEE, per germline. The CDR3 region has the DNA TGTGCCAGCCGCGGCGGGGGGAATGAGCAGTTCTTC. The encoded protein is CASRGGGNEQFF.

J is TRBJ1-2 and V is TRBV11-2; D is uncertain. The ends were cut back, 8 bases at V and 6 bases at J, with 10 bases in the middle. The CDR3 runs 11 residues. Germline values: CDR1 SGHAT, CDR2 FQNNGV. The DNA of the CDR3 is TGTGCCAGCGGATTAATCGATGGCTACACCTTC. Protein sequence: CASGLIDGYTF.

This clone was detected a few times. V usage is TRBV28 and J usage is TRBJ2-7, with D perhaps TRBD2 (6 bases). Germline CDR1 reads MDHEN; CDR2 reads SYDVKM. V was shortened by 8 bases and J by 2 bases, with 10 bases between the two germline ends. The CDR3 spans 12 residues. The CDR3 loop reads CASAGGPYEQYF. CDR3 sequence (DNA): TGTGCCAGCGCAGGAGGGCCCTACGAGCAGTACTTC.

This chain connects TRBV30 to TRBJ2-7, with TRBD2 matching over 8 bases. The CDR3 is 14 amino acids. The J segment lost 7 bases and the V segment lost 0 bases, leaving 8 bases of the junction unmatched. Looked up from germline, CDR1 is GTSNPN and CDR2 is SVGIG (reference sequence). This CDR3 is CAWSVGAGAEEQYF. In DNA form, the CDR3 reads TGTGCCTGGAGTGTAGGAGCGGGAGCGGAGGAGCAGTACTTC.

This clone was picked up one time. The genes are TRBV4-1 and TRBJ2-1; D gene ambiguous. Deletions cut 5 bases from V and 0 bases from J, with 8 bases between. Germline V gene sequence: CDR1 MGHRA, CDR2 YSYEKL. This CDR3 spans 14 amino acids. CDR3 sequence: CASSFLNSYNEQFF. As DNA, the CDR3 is TGCGCCAGCAGCTTTTTAAACTCCTACAATGAGCAGTTCTTC.

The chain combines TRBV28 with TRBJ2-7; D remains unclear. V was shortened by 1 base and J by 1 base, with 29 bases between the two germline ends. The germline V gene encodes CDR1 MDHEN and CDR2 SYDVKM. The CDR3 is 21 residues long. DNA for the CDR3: TGTGCCAGCAGTTTATCGAGTCGGGTTTTCGGATGGGCCGCTGGGTCCTACGAGCAGTACTTC. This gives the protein CASSLSSRVFGWAAGSYEQYF.

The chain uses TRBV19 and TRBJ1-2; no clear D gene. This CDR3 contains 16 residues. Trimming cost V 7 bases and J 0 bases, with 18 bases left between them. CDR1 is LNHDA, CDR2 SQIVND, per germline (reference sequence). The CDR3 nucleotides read TGTGCCAGTAAACGTTGGGCCGCCGATCCTAACTATGGCTACACCTTC. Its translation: CASKRWAADPNYGYTF.

As DNA, the CDR3 is TGTGCCAGCTATCATCCGGGACAGGGGACCGGGGAGCTGTTTTTT. Translation: CASYHPGQGTGELFF. This chain connects TRBV21-1 to TRBJ2-2; the table's D call, TRBD1, was not checked against the DNA. TRBV21-1 corresponds to a pseudogene. This CDR3 comprises 15 residues.

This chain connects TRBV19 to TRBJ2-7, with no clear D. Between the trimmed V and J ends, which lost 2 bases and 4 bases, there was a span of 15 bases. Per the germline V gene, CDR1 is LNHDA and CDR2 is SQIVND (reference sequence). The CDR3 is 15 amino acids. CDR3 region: CASSISGVNEYEQYF. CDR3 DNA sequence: TGTGCCAGTAGTATATCTGGGGTGAACGAATACGAGCAGTACTTC.

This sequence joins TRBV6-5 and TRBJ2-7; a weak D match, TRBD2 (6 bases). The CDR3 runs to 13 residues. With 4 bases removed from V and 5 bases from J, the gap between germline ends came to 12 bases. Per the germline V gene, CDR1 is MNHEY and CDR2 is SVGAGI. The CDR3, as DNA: TGTGCCAGCAGTTCGGGGGTACGCCACGAGCAGTACTTC. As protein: CASSSGVRHEQYF.

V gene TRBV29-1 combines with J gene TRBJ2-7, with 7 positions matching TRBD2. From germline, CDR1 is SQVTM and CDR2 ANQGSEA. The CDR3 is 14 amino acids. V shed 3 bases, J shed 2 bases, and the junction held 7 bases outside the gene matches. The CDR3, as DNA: TGCAGCGTTGACTCTAGCGGCGACACCTACGAGCAGTACTTC. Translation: CSVDSSGDTYEQYF.

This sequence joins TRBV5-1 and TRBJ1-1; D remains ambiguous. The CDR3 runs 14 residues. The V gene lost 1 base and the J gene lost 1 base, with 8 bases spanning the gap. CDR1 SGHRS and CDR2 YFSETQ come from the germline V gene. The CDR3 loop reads CASSLPGSNTEAFF. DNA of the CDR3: TGCGCCAGCAGCTTGCCGGGGTCGAACACTGAAGCTTTCTTT.

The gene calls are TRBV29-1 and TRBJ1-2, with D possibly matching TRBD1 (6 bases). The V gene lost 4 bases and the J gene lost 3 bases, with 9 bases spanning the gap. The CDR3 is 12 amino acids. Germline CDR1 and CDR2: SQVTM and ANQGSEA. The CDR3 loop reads CSVGTVDYGYTF. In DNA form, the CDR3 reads TGCAGCGTTGGGACAGTCGACTATGGCTACACCTTC. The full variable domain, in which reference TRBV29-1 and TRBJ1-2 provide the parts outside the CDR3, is SAVISQKPSRDICQRGTSLTIQCQVDSQVTMMFWYRQQPGQSLTLIATANQGSEATYESGFVIDKFPISRPNLTFSTLTVSNMSPEDSSIYLCSVGTVDYGYTFGSGTRLTVV.

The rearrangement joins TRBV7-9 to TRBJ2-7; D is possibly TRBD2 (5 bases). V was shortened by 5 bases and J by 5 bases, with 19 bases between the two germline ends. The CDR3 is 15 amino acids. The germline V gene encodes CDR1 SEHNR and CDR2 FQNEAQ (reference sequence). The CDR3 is CASSAPVRGIHEQYF. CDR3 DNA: TGTGCCAGCAGCGCCCCGGTACGGGGTATCCACGAGCAGTACTTC.

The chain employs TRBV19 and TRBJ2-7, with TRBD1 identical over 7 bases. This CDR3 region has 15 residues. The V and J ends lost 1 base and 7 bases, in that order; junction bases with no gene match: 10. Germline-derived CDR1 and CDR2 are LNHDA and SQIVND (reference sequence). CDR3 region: CASSIGQGERGEQYF. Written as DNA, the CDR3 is TGTGCCAGTAGTATAGGGCAGGGGGAGAGGGGAGAGCAGTACTTC.

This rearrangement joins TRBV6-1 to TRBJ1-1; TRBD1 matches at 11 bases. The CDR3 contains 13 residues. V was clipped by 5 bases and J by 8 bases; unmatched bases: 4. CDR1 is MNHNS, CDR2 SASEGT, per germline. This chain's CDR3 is CASSSGQGVEAFF. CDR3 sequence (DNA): TGTGCCAGCAGTTCGGGACAGGGGGTGGAAGCTTTCTTT.

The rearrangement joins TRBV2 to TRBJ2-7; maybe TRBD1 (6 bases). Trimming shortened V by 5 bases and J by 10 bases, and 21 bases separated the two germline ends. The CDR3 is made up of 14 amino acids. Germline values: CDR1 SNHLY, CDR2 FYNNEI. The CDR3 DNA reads TGTGCCAGCAGTTCCGACCCAGAAACACAGGGACAGTACTTC. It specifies CASSSDPETQGQYF.

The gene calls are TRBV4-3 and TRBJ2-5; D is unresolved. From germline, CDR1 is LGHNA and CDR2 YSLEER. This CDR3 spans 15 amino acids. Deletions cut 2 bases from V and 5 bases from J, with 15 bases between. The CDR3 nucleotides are TGCGCCAGCAGCCAATTTAGAGCTCCTGGCGAGACCCAGTACTTC. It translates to CASSQFRAPGETQYF.

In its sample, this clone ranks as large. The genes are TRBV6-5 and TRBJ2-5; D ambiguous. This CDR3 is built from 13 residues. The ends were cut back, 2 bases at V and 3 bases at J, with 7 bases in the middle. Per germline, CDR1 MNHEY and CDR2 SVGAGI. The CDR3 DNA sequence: TGTGCCAGCAGTTACGCCCCGAAAGAGACCCAGTACTTC. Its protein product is CASSYAPKETQYF.

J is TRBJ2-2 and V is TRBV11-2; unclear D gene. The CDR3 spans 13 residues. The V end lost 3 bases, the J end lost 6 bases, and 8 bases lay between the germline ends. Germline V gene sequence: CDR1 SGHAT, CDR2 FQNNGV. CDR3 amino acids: CASSFDLAGELFF. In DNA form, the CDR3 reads TGTGCCAGCAGCTTCGATCTTGCCGGGGAGCTGTTTTTT. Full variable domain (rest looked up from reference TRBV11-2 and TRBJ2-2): EAGVAQSPRYKIIEKRQSVAFWCNPISGHATLYWYQQILGQGPKLLIQFQNNGVVDDSQLPKDRFSAERLKGVDSTLKIQPAKLEDSAVYLCASSFDLAGELFFGEGSRLTVL.

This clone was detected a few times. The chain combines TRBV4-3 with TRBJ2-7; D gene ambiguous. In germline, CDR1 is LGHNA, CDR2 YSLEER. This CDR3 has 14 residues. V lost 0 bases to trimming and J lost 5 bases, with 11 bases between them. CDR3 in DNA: TGCGCCAGCAGCCAAGATGGCCCCCGGGACGAGCAGTACTTC. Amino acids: CASSQDGPRDEQYF.

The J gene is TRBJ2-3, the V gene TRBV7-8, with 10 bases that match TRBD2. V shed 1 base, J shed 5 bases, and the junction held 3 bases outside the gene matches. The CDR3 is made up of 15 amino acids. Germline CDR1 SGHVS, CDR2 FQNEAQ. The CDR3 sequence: CASSLDRLAGDTQYF. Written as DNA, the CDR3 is TGTGCCAGCAGCTTAGATAGACTAGCGGGAGATACGCAGTATTTT.

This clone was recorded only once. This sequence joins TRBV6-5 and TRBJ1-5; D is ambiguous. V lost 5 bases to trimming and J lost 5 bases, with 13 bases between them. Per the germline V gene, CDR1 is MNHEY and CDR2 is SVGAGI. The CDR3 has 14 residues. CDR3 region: CASSRLGEDQPQHF. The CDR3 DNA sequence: TGTGCCAGCAGTAGACTAGGCGAGGATCAGCCCCAGCATTTT.

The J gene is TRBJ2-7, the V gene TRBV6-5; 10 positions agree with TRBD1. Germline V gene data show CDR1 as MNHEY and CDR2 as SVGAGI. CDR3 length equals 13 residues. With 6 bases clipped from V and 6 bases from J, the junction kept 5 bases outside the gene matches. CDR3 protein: CASRPGTGVEQYF. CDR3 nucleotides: TGTGCCAGCAGACCCGGGACAGGGGTCGAGCAGTACTTC.

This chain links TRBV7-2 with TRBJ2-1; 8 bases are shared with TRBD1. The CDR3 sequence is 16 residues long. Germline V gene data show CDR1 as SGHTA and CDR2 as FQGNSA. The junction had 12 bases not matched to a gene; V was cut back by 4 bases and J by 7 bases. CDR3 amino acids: CASSSHQGADRNEQFF. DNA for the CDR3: TGTGCCAGCAGCTCGCATCAGGGGGCGGATCGTAATGAGCAGTTCTTC.